These 22 T cell receptor beta chains were all obtained from the same sample, sequenced in a study of cytomegalovirus exposure and HLA in healthy donors. Measured with immunoSEQ multiplex PCR; TCRdb has only the in-frame clones, and not every one. The sample consists of 110,000 or so clones, under 90% of them appearing once. The sequenced sample was PBMCs. The receptors come from a woman under 40 in good health and CMV-seronegative.

The chain employs TRBV7-6 and TRBJ2-5, with 7 bases lining up with TRBD2. The CDR3 runs 15 residues. CDR1 and CDR2 (germline): SGHVS, FNYEAQ. With V trimmed by 1 base and J by 5 bases, 7 bases remained unmatched. The CDR3, as DNA: TGTGCCAGCAGCTTAGGACTAGCTGTCGTGGAGACCCAGTACTTC. Translated, it gives CASSLGLAVVETQYF.

This chain joins TRBV5-4 and TRBJ2-5, with TRBD2 matching 11 bases. With V trimmed by 2 bases and J by 1 base, 1 base remained unmatched. The germline V gene has CDR1 SGHNT and CDR2 YYREEE (reference sequence). There are 15 residues in the CDR3. CDR3 sequence (DNA): TGTGCCAGCAGCTTTACTAGCGGGGGCCAAGAGACCCAGTACTTC. Translating it yields CASSFTSGGQETQYF.

The chain carries TRBV6-4 and TRBJ2-3; D is perhaps TRBD1 (7 bases). The CDR3 has 14 residues. The V gene lost 10 bases and the J gene lost 3 bases, with 17 bases spanning the gap. Germline assignment: CDR1 MRHNA and CDR2 SNTAGT. CDR3 in amino acids: CAMTGDSGTDTQYF. The CDR3 DNA reads as TGTGCCATGACGGGGGACAGTGGGACAGATACGCAGTATTTT.

J is TRBJ1-1 and V is TRBV5-1; tentatively, D is TRBD1 (5 bases). Germline V CDR1 and CDR2: SGHRS, YFSETQ. V shed 4 bases and J shed 7 bases, with 17 bases lying between them. This CDR3 comprises 14 residues. The CDR3 nucleotides are TGCGCCAGCAGCCGGTCCCAGGGATGGATTGAAGCTTTCTTT. Amino acid sequence: CASSRSQGWIEAFF.

The chain employs TRBV6-6 and TRBJ2-3; a possible D gene is TRBD1 (5 bases). Germline CDR1 and CDR2: MNHNY and SVGAGI (reference sequence). Trimming took 1 base from V and 0 from J, leaving 11 bases between them. The CDR3 sequence is 16 residues long. CDR3 sequence: CASSYFLSGSTDTQYF. CDR3 coding DNA: TGTGCCAGCAGTTACTTTTTGTCAGGGAGCACAGATACGCAGTATTTT.

CDR3 loop: CASSRTRGSYNEQFF. The CDR3 region has the DNA TGTGCCAGCAGTCGGACTAGGGGCTCCTACAATGAGCAGTTCTTC. V gene TRBV2 combines with J gene TRBJ2-1, with 7 nucleotides matching TRBD2. The CDR3 has 15 amino acids. The V gene end was trimmed by 5 bases and the J gene end by 0 bases; junction bases not matched to a gene: 4. Germline CDR1 reads SNHLY; CDR2 reads FYNNEI.

The chain recombines TRBV30 with TRBJ1-5; no definite D call. Germline V gene sequence: CDR1 GTSNPN, CDR2 SVGIG (reference sequence). V lost 3 bases, J lost 4 bases, and 13 bases lay in between. CDR3 length equals 14 residues. The CDR3: CAWSRTGNNQPQHF. The CDR3 region has the DNA TGTGCCTGGAGCCGGACGGGAAATAATCAGCCCCAGCATTTT.

This sequence joins TRBV10-3 and TRBJ2-1, with TRBD2 matching 8 bases. The CDR3 totals 17 residues. Germline values: CDR1 ENHRY, CDR2 SYGVKD. The trim removed 0 bases at V and 2 bases at J, leaving 6 bases unmatched. In DNA form, the CDR3 reads TGTGCCATCAGTGAGTCGGCAGGGCGGGGGGCCTACAATGAGCAGTTCTTC. It translates to CAISESAGRGAYNEQFF.

This clone has more than one count but fewer than ten. V is TRBV5-1 and J is TRBJ1-2; 7 bases align to TRBD1. The CDR3 runs 14 residues. The germline V gene has CDR1 SGHRS and CDR2 YFSETQ. V was pared by 0 bases and J by 7 bases, with 6 bases of the junction left unmatched. CDR3: CASSLGQTGSGYTF. Here the CDR3 DNA reads TGCGCCAGCAGCTTGGGACAGACAGGGTCTGGCTACACCTTC.

V is TRBV4-2 and J is TRBJ2-1; TRBD2 matches at 10 bases. With 0 bases clipped from V and 0 bases from J, the junction kept 2 bases outside the gene matches. CDR3 length: 17 residues. Per the germline V gene, CDR1 is LGHNA and CDR2 is YNFKEQ. The CDR3 DNA sequence: TGTGCCAGCAGCCAAGAGAGCGGGGGGGCCTCCTACAATGAGCAGTTCTTC. This translates into CASSQESGGASYNEQFF.

The J gene is TRBJ2-5, the V gene TRBV6-1; perhaps TRBD2 as D (5 bases). This CDR3 spans 13 amino acids. V was shortened by 8 bases and J by 5 bases, with 15 bases between the two germline ends. The germline V gene has CDR1 MNHNS and CDR2 SASEGT. The DNA for the CDR3 is TGTGCCAGCTCCCCGGGTCGGAGGGAGACCCAGTACTTC. Its translation: CASSPGRRETQYF.

This clone was picked up one time. V and J are TRBV11-3 and TRBJ2-6, with 13 bases fitting TRBD2. The CDR3 runs 16 residues. V lost 5 bases and J lost 2; bases outside the gene matches: 0. CDR1 SGHNT and CDR2 YENEEA come from the germline V gene. CDR3 protein: CASSTSGGAGANVLTF. CDR3 sequence (DNA): TGTGCCAGCAGCACTAGCGGGGGGGCTGGGGCCAACGTCCTGACTTTC.

V usage is TRBV2 and J usage is TRBJ2-5; D perhaps matches TRBD1 (6 bases). The J call may be wrong; the DNA end is better matched by TRBJ2-7. The CDR3 has 14 amino acids. Germline V gives CDR1 SNHLY, CDR2 FYNNEI. The CDR3, as DNA: TGTGCCAGCAGTCCCGGGACAAGTATCTACGAGCAGTACTTC. This codes for CASSPGTSIYEQYF.

This clone came up a few times. The genes are TRBV6-1 and TRBJ2-2; D is unresolved. CDR3 size: 15 residues. Germline CDR1 and CDR2: MNHNS and SASEGT. V was pared by 1 base and J by 2 bases, with 8 bases between. CDR3: CASSEGAVNTGELFF. In DNA, the CDR3 is TGTGCCAGCAGTGAAGGGGCCGTCAACACCGGGGAGCTGTTTTTT.

This clone was picked up a small number of times. The chain recombines TRBV9 with TRBJ1-6; TRBD1 agrees at 9 bases. Unmatched junction bases numbered 6, after V lost 4 bases and J lost 7 bases. Germline V gene data show CDR1 as SGDLS and CDR2 as YYNGEE. This CDR3 region has 15 residues. DNA of the CDR3: TGTGCCAGCAGCCCGGGGGACAGGGAAAATTCACCCCTCCACTTT. Translation gives CASSPGDRENSPLHF.

The chain recombines TRBV5-1 with TRBJ2-3; TRBD2 agrees at 9 bases. V shed 2 bases, J shed 0 bases, and the junction held 1 base outside the gene matches. This CDR3 comprises 15 residues. Germline CDR1 is SGHRS and CDR2 is YFSETQ. The CDR3 is CASSLAGGSTDTQYF. The CDR3 nucleotides read TGCGCCAGCAGCTTAGCGGGGGGAAGCACAGATACGCAGTATTTT. The variable domain in full, with the rest retrieved from reference TRBV5-1 and TRBJ2-3, is KAGVTQTPRYLIKTRGQQVTLSCSPISGHRSVSWYQQTPGQGLQFLFEYFSETQRNKGNFPGRFSGRQFSNSRSEMNVSTLELGDSALYLCASSLAGGSTDTQYFGPGTRLTVL.

The chain employs TRBV11-2 and TRBJ1-2, with 10 nucleotides matching TRBD1. With V trimmed by 2 bases and J by 1 base, 10 bases remained unmatched. Germline V gene data show CDR1 as SGHAT and CDR2 as FQNNGV. The CDR3 totals 18 residues. The CDR3 region has the DNA TGTGCCAGCAGCTTATTCACTACCCGGGACAGGGGTAACTATGGCTACACCTTC. It translates to CASSLFTTRDRGNYGYTF.

This clone is a singleton in its sample. The rearrangement uses TRBV29-1 and TRBJ1-3, with no clear D. The germline V gene has CDR1 SQVTM and CDR2 ANQGSEA. The V gene lost 3 bases and the J gene lost 10 bases, with 7 bases spanning the gap. The CDR3 runs to 10 residues. This chain's CDR3 is CSVERPTIYF. CDR3 nucleotide sequence: TGCAGCGTTGAGAGGCCTACCATATATTTT. The full variable domain, its missing parts supplied by reference TRBV29-1 and TRBJ1-3, is SAVISQKPSRDICQRGTSLTIQCQVDSQVTMMFWYRQQPGQSLTLIATANQGSEATYESGFVIDKFPISRPNLTFSTLTVSNMSPEDSSIYLCSVERPTIYFGEGSWLTVV.

This clone showed up just a few times. The chain has TRBV5-7 and TRBJ2-2, with 9 bases aligning to TRBD2. TRBV5-7 is an ORF; its function is uncertain. The CDR3 loop spans 17 amino acids. After removal of 0 bases from V and 6 bases from J, the junction contained 9 bases not matched to a gene. The CDR3 reads CASSLAPTGLAAGELFF. The CDR3 nucleotides are TGTGCCAGCAGCTTGGCCCCTACGGGACTAGCCGCCGGGGAGCTGTTTTTT.

The V and J genes are TRBV14 and TRBJ2-2; maybe TRBD2 (5 bases). Per the germline V gene, CDR1 is SGHDN and CDR2 is FVKESK. The CDR3 has 14 amino acids. V lost 1 base and J 8 bases, leaving 11 bases between the germline ends. CDR3 in amino acids: CASSQGSGIGELFF. CDR3 in DNA: TGTGCCAGCAGCCAAGGGTCGGGGATTGGGGAGCTGTTTTTT.

This sequence joins TRBV2 and TRBJ2-7; 9 nucleotides align to TRBD1. CDR3 length: 18 amino acids. Germline V gives CDR1 SNHLY, CDR2 FYNNEI. With V trimmed by 2 bases and J by 4 bases, 15 bases remained unmatched. CDR3 coding DNA: TGTGCCAGCAGTGAAATCAGGAAAAGGGGACAGGGCGAATACGAGCAGTACTTC. Amino acids: CASSEIRKRGQGEYEQYF. Full variable domain (rest looked up from reference TRBV2 and TRBJ2-7): EPEVTQTPSHQVTQMGQEVILRCVPISNHLYFYWYRQILGQKVEFLVSFYNNEISEKSEIFDDQFSVERPDGSNFTLKIRSTKLEDSAMYFCASSEIRKRGQGEYEQYFGPGTRLTVT.

The V and J genes are TRBV6-5 and TRBJ2-7; D uncertain. The V and J ends lost 0 bases and 6 bases respectively, with 3 bases between them. The germline V gene has CDR1 MNHEY and CDR2 SVGAGI. This CDR3 has 11 amino acids. CDR3 sequence: CASSYSIEQYF. For the CDR3, the DNA is TGTGCCAGCAGTTACTCCATCGAGCAGTACTTC.